These 26 T cell receptor beta chains came from one sample sequenced in a study of T cell repertoires in aging, cancer and after chemotherapy. The template was genomic DNA from peripheral blood, not RNA. Multiplex touch-down PCR with TRB-A/B primers amplified rearranged V-D-J TRB sequences. TCRdb used MiXCR to reprocess the multiplex PCR reads, holding one entry per CDR3 protein. This sample has a few hundred distinct CDR3 sequences, with 15% to 20% found just once. Sequencing input: blood. The receptors shown here come from a human donor with a solid tumor.

By sample fraction, this clonotype is large (0.1 to 1%). This chain joins TRBV4-2 and TRBJ2-7; 8 bases align to TRBD2. Germline V lookup: CDR1 LGHNA, CDR2 YNFKEQ. V lost 4 bases and J lost 0; bases outside the gene matches: 5. This CDR3 is built from 15 residues. The CDR3 here is CASSRGLAVSYEQYF. The DNA for the CDR3 is TGTGCCAGCAGCCGAGGACTAGCAGTCTCCTACGAGCAGTACTTC.

This clonotype was counted between two and nine times. Germline and junction disagree at one end, which may indicate a read error. DNA of the CDR3: TGCGCCAGCAGCCACGGACTAGCGGGGATTTTGGAGACCCAGTACTTC. Residues: CASSHGLAGILETQYF. The chain carries TRBV11-3 and TRBJ2-5; 12 nucleotides align to TRBD2. Germline CDR1 and CDR2: SGHNT and YENEEA. This CDR3 spans 16 amino acids. The full variable domain, completed using reference TRBV11-3 and TRBJ2-5, is EAGVVQSPRYKIIEKKQPVAFWCNPISGHNTLYWYLQNLGQGPELLIRYENEEAVDDSQLPKDRFSAERLKGVDSTLKIQPAELGDSAVYLCASSHGLAGILETQYFGPGTRLLVL.

In the case of this clonotype: This may arise from a read error, as a much more abundant clone is one base away. The chain links TRBV19 to TRBJ1-1; D ambiguous. Trimming took 8 bases from V and 4 from J, leaving 17 bases between them. This CDR3 has 14 amino acids. The germline CDR1 and CDR2 sequences are LNHDA and SQIVND (reference sequence). The DNA for the CDR3 is TGTGCCAGTTCGAAATACATGGTTGGCACTGAAGCTTTCTTT. This codes for CASSKYMVGTEAFF.

This clonotype qualifies as large. V is TRBV27 and J is TRBJ1-6, with D uncertain. CDR3 length: 14 amino acids. Trimming left V 7 bases short and J 13 bases short, with 20 bases between. The germline gives CDR1 MNHEY, CDR2 SMNVEV (reference sequence). DNA of the CDR3: TGTGCCAGCAAAGTTGGCAGCCTTAATTTTCCCCTCCACTTT. Translation gives CASKVGSLNFPLHF.

This clonotype is termed medium-sized (0.01 to 0.1%). The chain combines TRBV12-3 or TRBV12-4 with TRBJ2-1, with 8 positions matching TRBD1. The CDR3 spans 18 residues. Germline trimming cut 1 base from V and 1 base from J; bases unmatched to any gene: 9. DNA for the CDR3: TGTGCCAGCAGTTTAGAGAGAGGTACAGGGGGATCCTACAATGAGCAGTTCTTC. Translation: CASSLERGTGGSYNEQFF.

Within the sample, this clonotype is large. This rearrangement joins TRBV19 to TRBJ1-2, with D possibly being TRBD1 (5 bases). The V and J ends lost 4 bases and 5 bases respectively, with 23 bases between them. The CDR3 is made up of 17 amino acids. Germline-derived CDR1 and CDR2 are LNHDA and SQIVND (reference sequence). The CDR3 is CASSTPSLGSQGYGYTF. The CDR3 region has the DNA TGTGCCAGTAGTACCCCTTCCCTGGGCAGCCAGGGTTATGGCTACACCTTC.

This clonotype was seen a few times. V gene TRBV19 combines with J gene TRBJ2-5; TRBD1 is a possible D gene (6 bases). This CDR3 has 14 residues. Germline V CDR1 and CDR2: LNHDA, SQIVND (reference sequence). V was clipped by 5 bases and J by 2 bases, with 12 bases between them. CDR3 sequence (DNA): TGTGCCAGTAGTCCTCGACAGGTTCAAGAGACCCAGTACTTC. This codes for CASSPRQVQETQYF. The full variable domain, its missing parts supplied by reference TRBV19 and TRBJ2-5, is DGGITQSPKYLFRKEGQNVTLSCEQNLNHDAMYWYRQDPGQGLRLIYYSQIVNDFQKGDIAEGYSVSREKKESFPLTVTSAQKNPTAFYLCASSPRQVQETQYFGPGTRLLVL.

Judged by abundance, this clonotype is medium-sized. The chain has TRBV7-9 and TRBJ2-1, with D possibly matching TRBD2 (6 bases). This CDR3 region has 15 residues. The ends were cut back, 1 base at V and 8 bases at J, with 15 bases in the middle. Germline values: CDR1 SEHNR, CDR2 FQNEAQ (reference sequence). The CDR3 here is CASSLGLALGDEQFF. The CDR3 DNA reads as TGTGCCAGCAGCTTAGGGCTAGCGCTAGGGGATGAGCAGTTCTTC.

Only a few counts were recorded for this clonotype. The V call is TRBV27, the J call TRBJ1-5; no reliable D call. The V end was cut by 5 bases, the J end by 1 base, with 6 bases between. CDR1 is MNHEY, CDR2 SMNVEV, per germline (reference sequence). There are 13 residues in the CDR3. The CDR3 reads CASSRRSNQPQHF. The CDR3 nucleotides are TGTGCCAGCAGTCGCAGAAGCAATCAGCCCCAGCATTTT.

CDR3 sequence: CASSLAGVNNSPLHF. The CDR3 bases are TGCGCCAGCAGCTTGGCAGGGGTGAATAATTCACCCCTCCACTTT. This sequence joins TRBV5-1 and TRBJ1-6; maybe TRBD1 (6 bases). Germline V gene sequence: CDR1 SGHRS, CDR2 YFSETQ. V lost 0 bases, J lost 5 bases, and 9 bases lay in between. CDR3 length: 15 amino acids.

This clonotype counts as large (0.1 to 1%). V is TRBV11-3 and J is TRBJ1-6, with 9 bases identical to TRBD1. The CDR3 contains 15 residues. After removal of 5 bases from V and 7 bases from J, the junction contained 6 bases not matched to a gene. CDR1 and CDR2 from the germline V gene are SGHNT and YENEEA. CDR3 sequence: CASSPRGQGNSPLHF. The CDR3 DNA reads TGTGCCAGCAGCCCGAGAGGACAGGGGAATTCACCCCTCCACTTT. Combining the CDR3 with reference TRBV11-3 and TRBJ1-6 gives the whole variable domain EAGVVQSPRYKIIEKKQPVAFWCNPISGHNTLYWYLQNLGQGPELLIRYENEEAVDDSQLPKDRFSAERLKGVDSTLKIQPAELGDSAVYLCASSPRGQGNSPLHFGNGTRLTVT.

This clonotype qualifies as large. The V and J genes are TRBV19 and TRBJ2-3, with D unclear. Germline V gene lookup returns CDR1 LNHDA and CDR2 SQIVND (reference sequence). The CDR3 consists of 14 residues. Trimming left V 3 bases short and J 3 bases short, with 10 bases between. CDR3 in DNA: TGTGCCAGTAGTATCGCTGGCGGAACAGATACGCAGTATTTT. This translates into CASSIAGGTDTQYF.

This clonotype was counted only a few times. The rearrangement uses TRBV20-1 and TRBJ1-6; D unclear. Between the trimmed V and J ends, which lost 0 bases and 10 bases, there was a span of 10 bases. The CDR3 is made up of 13 amino acids. CDR1 is DFQATT, CDR2 SNEGSKA, per germline (reference sequence). CDR3 bases: TGCAGTGCTAGAGATTCCTCGGGGTCACCCCTCCACTTT. Translated: CSARDSSGSPLHF.

The chain has TRBV4-1 and TRBJ2-3; 7 nucleotides match TRBD2. J lost 3 bases, V lost 4 bases, and 16 bases had no gene match. Per germline, CDR1 MGHRA and CDR2 YSYEKL. The CDR3 runs to 18 residues. The CDR3 region has the DNA TGCGCCAGCAGCCCCTTACCGATCGGCGGGAGAAGAACAGATACGCAGTATTTT. It encodes CASSPLPIGGRRTDTQYF.

The chain couples TRBV11-2 to TRBJ1-1, with D possibly being TRBD1 (6 bases). Deletions cut 2 bases from V and 10 bases from J, with 14 bases between. CDR1 is SGHAT, CDR2 FQNNGV, per germline. This CDR3 region has 13 residues. Here the CDR3 DNA reads TGTGCCAGCAGCTTAAACCACAGGGAATCAGCTTTCTTT. As protein: CASSLNHRESAFF.

This clonotype was picked up a small number of times. The V gene is TRBV28, the J gene TRBJ2-3; 8 bases map to TRBD2. Germline V lookup: CDR1 MDHEN, CDR2 SYDVKM. The CDR3 totals 12 residues. With V trimmed by 9 bases and J by 15 bases, 14 bases remained unmatched. CDR3 sequence (DNA): TGTGCCAGTCAATCTCTCGGGGGGGCGCGATATTTT. Encoded protein: CASQSLGGARYF.

This clonotype is labeled as medium-sized. V usage is TRBV6-2 or TRBV6-3 and J usage is TRBJ2-2; maybe TRBD1 (6 bases). Trimming shortened V by 6 bases and J by 5 bases, and 16 bases separated the two germline ends. CDR1 and CDR2 (germline): MNHEY, SVGEGT. The CDR3 has 15 amino acids. CDR3: CASSSTGFETGELFF. The CDR3 DNA sequence: TGTGCCAGCAGCTCTACAGGGTTCGAGACCGGGGAGCTGTTTTTT.

By share, this clonotype ranks as large. The chain is built from TRBV11-3 and TRBJ2-1; TRBD1 agrees at 8 bases. The junction had 9 bases not matched to a gene; V was cut back by 1 base and J by 4 bases. In germline, CDR1 is SGHNT, CDR2 YENEEA. The CDR3 totals 17 residues. CDR3 protein: CASSLAVGRGPYNEQFF. Here the CDR3 DNA reads TGTGCCAGCAGCTTAGCAGTCGGCAGGGGGCCATACAATGAGCAGTTCTTC.

Details on this clonotype: A much larger clone lies a single base off, so this may be a read error. The genes are TRBV20-1 and TRBJ2-3; D is possibly TRBD2 (7 bases). CDR1 and CDR2 from the germline V gene are DFQATT and SNEGSKA (reference sequence). The V end was cut by 1 base, the J end by 4 bases, with 21 bases between. The CDR3 runs 17 residues. CDR3 nucleotide sequence: TGCAGTGCTAGAGGTTTCACCGGGGGGCGTGTGTCAGATACGCAGTATTTT. Translating gives CSARGFTGGRVSDTQYF.

Only a few counts were recorded for this clonotype. V usage is TRBV5-4 and J usage is TRBJ2-6; D is ambiguous. Germline CDR1 SGHNT, CDR2 YYREEE (reference sequence). V was trimmed by 4 bases and J by 0 bases, leaving 14 bases between them. The CDR3 extends over 17 amino acids. In nucleotides, the CDR3 is TGTGCCAGCAGCCCGGTTGCGCTCGTCTCTGGGGCCAACGTCCTGACTTTC. It translates to CASSPVALVSGANVLTF.

This clonotype is large by share. The rearrangement uses TRBV11-3 and TRBJ2-7; 9 nucleotides line up with TRBD1. The CDR3 extends over 15 amino acids. Germline lookup yields CDR1 SGHNT and CDR2 YENEEA. J lost 2 bases, V lost 5 bases, and 7 bases had no gene match. This chain's CDR3 is CASSERQGGTYEQYV. The CDR3 coding sequence is TGTGCCAGCAGCGAGCGACAGGGGGGAACCTACGAGCAGTACGTC.

In its sample, this clonotype ranks as large. The V call is TRBV21-1, the J call TRBJ2-1; TRBD2, the D gene given by the table, was not confirmed from the DNA. TRBV21-1 is classified as a pseudogene. The CDR3 is made up of 14 amino acids. The CDR3 sequence is CARTSGSSYNEQFF. CDR3 nucleotides: TGTGCCAGGACTAGCGGGAGCTCCTACAATGAGCAGTTCTTC.

This clonotype rates as large. The V and J genes are TRBV6-6 and TRBJ2-7; D is unclear. CDR3 length: 14 amino acids. Germline values: CDR1 MNHNY, CDR2 SVGAGI (reference sequence). Deletions cut 3 bases from V and 2 bases from J, with 11 bases between. Here the CDR3 reads CASSYTESTYEQYF. As DNA, the CDR3 is TGTGCCAGCAGTTATACGGAAAGTACCTACGAGCAGTACTTC.

The V and J genes are TRBV12-3 or TRBV12-4 and TRBJ2-7; D might be TRBD1 (6 bases). CDR3 size: 12 residues. Trimming cost V 5 bases and J 5 bases, with 10 bases left between them. The CDR3 spells CASSAQGNEQYF. In DNA form, the CDR3 reads TGTGCCAGCAGTGCACAGGGAAACGAGCAGTACTTC.

This clonotype showed up just a few times. The V and J genes are TRBV12-3 or TRBV12-4 and TRBJ2-1; no firm D call. The CDR3 spans 13 residues. Trimming pared 2 bases from V and 8 bases from J, leaving 10 bases between. CDR3 amino acids: CASSLPHGYEQFF. CDR3 bases: TGTGCCAGCAGTTTACCCCACGGGTATGAGCAGTTCTTC.

The V gene is TRBV6-6, the J gene TRBJ1-5; 8 positions agree with TRBD1. This CDR3 contains 15 residues. Germline values: CDR1 MNHNY, CDR2 SVGAGI (reference sequence). The ends lost 6 bases at V and 2 bases at J; junction bases unmatched: 6. The CDR3 nucleotides read TGTGCCAGCAGGTCAGGGGGCGGGGGCAATCAGCCCCAGCATTTT. Its translation: CASRSGGGGNQPQHF.